The T cell receptor beta chain described here comes from a study of blood T cell repertoires in COVID-19. Whole-study context: T cells, B-cell-depleted T cells, or PBMCs supplied cDNA or gDNA.

Repertoires were generated with immunoSEQ multiplex PCR, while TCRdb's copy carries only in-frame clones and drops some. The sample has 190,000 or so clones, 80% to 90% seen once; the top ten hold about 4.6%. The age range of participants was 18 to 89 years, with residence in about two dozen US areas. This clone appeared a few times. The receptor was derived from a woman aged 25 to 39 who had been exposed to COVID-19. The sample comprised PBMCs or T cells enriched from blood (not recorded which).

As DNA, the CDR3 is TGTGCCAGCAGTCCCGCGGGACAGCATAAGCCTGAAGCTTTCTTT. Its protein product is CASSPAGQHKPEAFF. The genes are TRBV27 and TRBJ1-1; 7 bases match TRBD1. The CDR3 loop spans 15 amino acids. Trimming at V came to 5 bases and at J to 6 bases, leaving 12 bases not matched to a gene. CDR1 and CDR2 (germline): MNHEY, SMNVEV (reference sequence).